Below are 32 T cell receptor beta chains sequenced from a single sample in a study of beta chain features in type 1 diabetes. Study-level results: When Type 1 diabetes patients were examined, their TCRB CDR3s proved moderately but significantly shorter in all four CD4+ subsets.

Their antigen targets remain unknown. Expressed TCRB transcripts were sequenced because the isolated RNA had all been reverse transcribed beforehand. The method was immunoSEQ multiplex PCR; TCRdb's version includes in-frame clones alone and lacks a portion of them. The sample includes around 130,000 clones, about 16% of them seen just once. Sequencing was done on a sample of central memory CD4+ T cells from blood. All receptors derive from a man aged 30 to 45 with type 1 diabetes.

This clone was recorded a few times. The identical CDR3 is also encoded by other nucleotide sequences in the sample. The genes are TRBV25-1 and TRBJ1-2, with D maybe TRBD1 (6 bases). The germline V gene has CDR1 MGHDK and CDR2 SYGVNS. Trimming stripped 3 bases from V and 7 bases from J, with 9 bases between. The CDR3 loop spans 12 amino acids. The CDR3 reads CASSEDRGGYTF. In DNA, the CDR3 is TGTGCCAGCAGTGAGGACAGAGGTGGCTACACCTTC.

The chain carries TRBV14 and TRBJ2-1, with a tentative D call TRBD2 (5 bases). Germline V gene lookup returns CDR1 SGHDN and CDR2 FVKESK. The CDR3 length is 14 residues. Trimming stripped 1 base from V and 5 bases from J, with 9 bases between. The CDR3 nucleotides are TGTGCCAGCAGCCAAGGAGCGGCCGACAATGAGCAGTTCTTC. It specifies CASSQGAADNEQFF.

The chain recombines TRBV27 with TRBJ2-5, with D perhaps matching TRBD2 (7 bases). This CDR3 is built from 13 residues. From germline, CDR1 is MNHEY and CDR2 SMNVEV (reference sequence). The V end lost 6 bases, the J end lost 5 bases, and 13 bases lay between the germline ends. The CDR3: CASSRGGGETQYF. The CDR3 nucleotides are TGTGCCAGCAGCAGGGGAGGGGGGGAGACCCAGTACTTC.

This sequence joins TRBV9 and TRBJ2-7; possibly TRBD1 for D (6 bases). V lost 2 bases and J 6 bases, leaving 15 bases between the germline ends. CDR1 is SGDLS, CDR2 YYNGEE, per germline. The CDR3 loop spans 14 amino acids. CDR3 DNA: TGTGCCAGCAGCGTCACAGGGTGGGTTGGCGAGCAGTACTTC. Translated: CASSVTGWVGEQYF.

The chain combines TRBV7-2 with TRBJ2-5, with 10 bases aligning to TRBD2. The germline V gene encodes CDR1 SGHTA and CDR2 FQGNSA. The CDR3 has 14 amino acids. V shed 6 bases and J 5 bases; nucleotides not matched to a gene: 6. The CDR3 sequence: CASRPTSGWETQYF. DNA of the CDR3: TGTGCCAGCAGGCCGACTAGCGGGTGGGAGACCCAGTACTTC.

The gene calls are TRBV7-2 and TRBJ2-5, with no clear D. Per germline, CDR1 SGHTA and CDR2 FQGNSA. This CDR3 has 15 amino acids. With 1 base removed from V and 5 bases from J, the gap between germline ends came to 14 bases. CDR3 in DNA: TGTGCCAGCAGCTTAGGCTTGGTCCCCAGGGAGACCCAGTACTTC. This encodes CASSLGLVPRETQYF.

V and J are TRBV6-5 and TRBJ1-5; tentatively, D is TRBD1 (5 bases). From germline, CDR1 is MNHEY and CDR2 SVGAGI. V was clipped by 7 bases and J by 5 bases, with 15 bases between them. The length of the CDR3 is 14 residues. CDR3 sequence: CASKRQLFDQPQHF. In nucleotides, the CDR3 is TGTGCCAGCAAGAGACAGCTTTTTGATCAGCCCCAGCATTTT.

This clone has just a few counts. The CDR3 sequence: CASSLGQGYGYTF. The CDR3 region has the DNA TGTGCCAGCAGCTTAGGACAGGGCTATGGCTACACCTTC. The rearrangement joins TRBV7-2 to TRBJ1-2; TRBD1 matches 7 bases. The length of the CDR3 is 13 residues. Looked up from germline, CDR1 is SGHTA and CDR2 is FQGNSA. Trimming cost V 1 base and J 4 bases; bases outside gene matches: 0.

This clone was seen ten or more times. V usage is TRBV28 and J usage is TRBJ1-2; D is ambiguous. CDR1 is MDHEN and CDR2 is SYDVKM in the germline V gene. The V and J ends lost 3 bases and 8 bases respectively, with 25 bases between them. CDR3 length equals 17 residues. The CDR3 coding sequence is TGTGCCAGCAGTTTTGTTGGTAATAGGAGGCTGTCAAAAGGCTACACCTTC. Its translation: CASSFVGNRRLSKGYTF.

The chain has TRBV9 and TRBJ2-5, with TRBD1 identical over 8 bases. Germline V gene lookup returns CDR1 SGDLS and CDR2 YYNGEE. This CDR3 region has 14 residues. Trimming took 2 bases from V and 5 from J; bases not matched to a gene: 5. The CDR3 coding sequence is TGTGCCAGCAGCGTTCCAGGGGGCCTGGAGACCCAGTACTTC. Translated, it gives CASSVPGGLETQYF.

This clone was counted a few times. The V gene is TRBV29-1, the J gene TRBJ1-1; possible D gene TRBD1, 6 bases. Germline-derived CDR1 and CDR2 are SQVTM and ANQGSEA. This CDR3 has 13 amino acids. The V and J ends lost 4 bases and 8 bases respectively, with 17 bases between them. CDR3 coding DNA: TGCAGCGTTGTAGGGGGTTGGGGCCGCGAAGCTTTCTTT. Translated: CSVVGGWGREAFF.

This clone was observed a handful of times. The chain employs TRBV30 and TRBJ1-6; 7 bases align to TRBD1. The CDR3 totals 17 residues. The V and J ends lost 0 bases and 5 bases, in that order; junction bases with no gene match: 10. In germline, CDR1 is GTSNPN, CDR2 SVGIG (reference sequence). The CDR3 nucleotides are TGTGCCTGGAGTGTATCGCGCACCGGGACAGATAATTCACCCCTCCACTTT. It encodes CAWSVSRTGTDNSPLHF. Full variable domain (rest looked up from reference TRBV30 and TRBJ1-6): SQTIHQWPATLVQPVGSPLSLECTVEGTSNPNLYWYRQAAGRGLQLLFYSVGIGQISSEVPQNLSASRPQDRQFILSSKKLLLSDSGFYLCAWSVSRTGTDNSPLHFGNGTRLTVT.

This clone was recorded a few times. The chain employs TRBV9 and TRBJ2-1; the match to TRBD2 covers 9 bases. The V and J ends lost 3 bases and 4 bases, in that order; junction bases with no gene match: 5. Germline V lookup: CDR1 SGDLS, CDR2 YYNGEE. The CDR3 is made up of 15 amino acids. The CDR3 loop is CASSASGDSYNEQFF. CDR3 nucleotide sequence: TGTGCCAGCAGCGCTAGCGGGGATTCGTACAATGAGCAGTTCTTC.

This clone was observed once. At one end the junction does not follow the germline gene, possibly because of a read error. The rearrangement uses TRBV27 and TRBJ2-5; D is perhaps TRBD1 (6 bases). CDR1 is MNHEY, CDR2 SMNVEV, per germline (reference sequence). CDR3 length equals 14 residues. The DNA of the CDR3 is TGTGCCAACAGTTCCACAAGAGGACAGGAGACCCAGTACTTC. This gives the protein CANSSTRGQETQYF.

This clone appeared many times. V is TRBV21-1 and J is TRBJ1-6; the table gives TRBD1 as D, unverified against the DNA. TRBV21-1 is assigned pseudogene status. CDR3 length equals 13 residues. The CDR3 region is CASSKGQGSPLHF. Written as DNA, the CDR3 is TGTGCCAGCAGCAAGGGACAGGGATCACCCCTCCACTTT.

V usage is TRBV28 and J usage is TRBJ2-7, with 7 positions matching TRBD1. The V segment lost 6 bases and the J segment 4 bases; nucleotides outside the gene matches: 12. The CDR3 covers 15 residues. CDR1 is MDHEN and CDR2 is SYDVKM in the germline V gene. The DNA of the CDR3 is TGTGCCAGCAGCACACCGGGACAGTCCATATACGAGCAGTACTTC. Protein sequence: CASSTPGQSIYEQYF.

This clone was picked up a small number of times. The chain has TRBV4-1 and TRBJ1-4; TRBD1 agrees at 8 bases. The CDR3 extends over 16 amino acids. The junction had 7 bases not matched to a gene; V was cut back by 3 bases and J by 4 bases. Germline V CDR1 and CDR2: MGHRA, YSYEKL. The CDR3 region is CASSHGSGQVNEKLFF. CDR3 DNA sequence: TGCGCCAGCAGCCACGGATCGGGACAGGTTAATGAAAAACTGTTTTTT.

V and J are TRBV9 and TRBJ2-6; D gene unclear. The V end lost 2 bases, the J end lost 8 bases, and 14 bases lay between the germline ends. CDR3 length: 15 amino acids. The germline V gene encodes CDR1 SGDLS and CDR2 YYNGEE. This chain's CDR3 is CASSVLGNGPNVLTF. In DNA, the CDR3 is TGTGCCAGCAGCGTTCTGGGAAACGGGCCCAACGTCCTGACTTTC.

The chain has TRBV6-6 and TRBJ2-1; TRBD1 aligns across 10 bases. This CDR3 comprises 15 residues. Germline V gene data show CDR1 as MNHNY and CDR2 as SVGAGI (reference sequence). The ends lost 4 bases at V and 7 bases at J; junction bases unmatched: 7. The CDR3 protein is CASSSPGTGVNEQFF. The CDR3 coding sequence is TGTGCCAGCAGTTCTCCTGGGACAGGGGTAAATGAGCAGTTCTTC.

A few counts support this clone. This chain connects TRBV19 to TRBJ1-5; D is ambiguous. Looked up from germline, CDR1 is LNHDA and CDR2 is SQIVND (reference sequence). The CDR3 consists of 13 residues. Trimming took off 5 bases at V and 5 bases at J, with 10 bases between the two ends. The CDR3 nucleotides read TGTGCCAGTAGTGGTACACGCGATCAGCCCCAGCATTTT. It specifies CASSGTRDQPQHF. The entire variable domain, with the rest obtained from reference TRBV19 and TRBJ1-5, is as follows: DGGITQSPKYLFRKEGQNVTLSCEQNLNHDAMYWYRQDPGQGLRLIYYSQIVNDFQKGDIAEGYSVSREKKESFPLTVTSAQKNPTAFYLCASSGTRDQPQHFGDGTRLSIL.

This clone has only a few counts. V is TRBV27 and J is TRBJ2-4, with a weak D call TRBD2 (6 bases). CDR3 size: 18 residues. CDR1 MNHEY and CDR2 SMNVEV come from the germline V gene (reference sequence). V was trimmed by 5 bases and J by 2 bases, leaving 22 bases between them. The CDR3 loop is CASSTLLGGVLTKNIQYF. In DNA, the CDR3 is TGTGCCAGCAGTACCCTCCTGGGAGGCGTCCTAACCAAAAACATTCAGTACTTC.

The chain combines TRBV19 with TRBJ1-2; 8 bases fit TRBD1. The CDR3 contains 13 residues. In germline, CDR1 is LNHDA, CDR2 SQIVND (reference sequence). J gave up 8 bases and V 5 bases, and 7 bases lay outside the gene matches. CDR3 loop: CASSASGGDGYTF. CDR3 DNA: TGTGCCAGTAGTGCCTCAGGGGGCGACGGCTACACCTTC.

On this clone: It is likely a read error: a sequence one base away is far more abundant. The sample contains more than one DNA sequence encoding this CDR3. J is TRBJ1-6 and V is TRBV7-2; D is perhaps TRBD1 (5 bases). Germline V CDR1 and CDR2: SGHTA, FQGNSA. CDR3 length equals 15 residues. This chain's CDR3 is CASSLQGGSPESLHF. CDR3 sequence (DNA): TGTGCCAGCAGCTTACAGGGAGGGTCCCCTGAGTCCCTCCACTTC.

This clone was detected only a few times. DNA for the CDR3: TGTGCCATCAGTGAGTCCTCGCGGGGGGGCAGAAATGAGCAGTTCTTC. It codes for CAISESSRGGRNEQFF. The chain carries TRBV10-3 and TRBJ2-1; TRBD2 matches at 9 bases. V was clipped by 0 bases and J by 7 bases; unmatched bases: 7. CDR1 is ENHRY, CDR2 SYGVKD, per germline. The CDR3 spans 16 residues.

This chain joins TRBV5-4 and TRBJ2-3; D unresolved. CDR3 size: 15 residues. Trimming left V 4 bases short and J 7 bases short, with 19 bases between. Germline V gene data show CDR1 as SGHNT and CDR2 as YYREEE (reference sequence). The CDR3 nucleotides read TGTGCCAGCAGCCCTGACGGTTTTCCGGGTTATACGCAGTATTTT. This codes for CASSPDGFPGYTQYF.

This rearrangement joins TRBV11-2 to TRBJ2-5; the D is unclear. The CDR3 has 15 residues. CDR1 SGHAT and CDR2 FQNNGV come from the germline V gene. The V end was cut by 5 bases, the J end by 1 base, with 14 bases between. CDR3 nucleotide sequence: TGTGCCAGCAGCCCGAGGTGGAGCAGCCAAGAGACCCAGTACTTC. It translates to CASSPRWSSQETQYF. Based on the CDR3 plus reference TRBV11-2 and TRBJ2-5, the full variable domain is EAGVAQSPRYKIIEKRQSVAFWCNPISGHATLYWYQQILGQGPKLLIQFQNNGVVDDSQLPKDRFSAERLKGVDSTLKIQPAKLEDSAVYLCASSPRWSSQETQYFGPGTRLLVL.

This clone was seen a few times. The J gene is TRBJ2-1, the V gene TRBV10-3, with 8 bases matching TRBD2. The CDR3 is 15 amino acids. After removal of 1 base from V and 3 bases from J, the junction contained 2 bases not matched to a gene. CDR1 is ENHRY and CDR2 is SYGVKD in the germline V gene. The CDR3 nucleotides read TGTGCCATCAGTGAGTTAGGGACTAGCTACAATGAGCAGTTCTTC. Its protein is CAISELGTSYNEQFF.

In the case of this clone: The sample carries other DNA sequences with the same CDR3. The chain employs TRBV30 and TRBJ1-2; D not certain. The CDR3 has 11 amino acids. Trimming shortened V by 0 bases and J by 4 bases, and 3 bases separated the two germline ends. Germline CDR1 reads GTSNPN; CDR2 reads SVGIG (reference sequence). CDR3 coding DNA: TGTGCCTGGAGTGTTTCCTATGGCTACACCTTC. It specifies CAWSVSYGYTF.

This clone was detected a few times. The CDR3 sequence is CASSIEWLAGDTQYF. The CDR3, as DNA: TGTGCCAGTAGTATAGAATGGCTAGCCGGGGATACGCAGTATTTT. The gene calls are TRBV19 and TRBJ2-3; the D gene is possibly TRBD2 (5 bases). Trimming removed 0 bases from V and 6 bases from J, with 13 bases in between. CDR1 is LNHDA and CDR2 is SQIVND in the germline V gene (reference sequence). This CDR3 has 15 residues.

J is TRBJ2-3 and V is TRBV9, with D uncertain. Germline V CDR1 and CDR2: SGDLS, YYNGEE. V was pared by 4 bases and J by 3 bases, with 12 bases between. The CDR3 length is 14 residues. CDR3 residues: CASSSKGWTDTQYF. The CDR3 DNA follows: TGTGCCAGCAGCAGTAAGGGCTGGACAGATACGCAGTATTTT.

This clone was seen a few times. The rearrangement joins TRBV4-2 to TRBJ2-3; the D is unclear. The CDR3 extends over 15 amino acids. The V gene's germline CDR1 is LGHNA and CDR2 YNFKEQ. V was cut by 5 bases and J by 0 bases, with 12 bases left in between. The CDR3 DNA reads as TGTGCCAGCAGCTTGGTTCAGGCTAGCACAGATACGCAGTATTTT. It encodes CASSLVQASTDTQYF.

The rearrangement links TRBV6-6 to TRBJ1-1, with D hard to call. There are 13 residues in the CDR3. The germline V gene encodes CDR1 MNHNY and CDR2 SVGAGI (reference sequence). The ends were cut back, 10 bases at V and 0 bases at J, with 12 bases in the middle. The CDR3 protein is CAILGRMNTEAFF. The CDR3 DNA follows: TGTGCCATCCTCGGTCGGATGAACACTGAAGCTTTCTTT.